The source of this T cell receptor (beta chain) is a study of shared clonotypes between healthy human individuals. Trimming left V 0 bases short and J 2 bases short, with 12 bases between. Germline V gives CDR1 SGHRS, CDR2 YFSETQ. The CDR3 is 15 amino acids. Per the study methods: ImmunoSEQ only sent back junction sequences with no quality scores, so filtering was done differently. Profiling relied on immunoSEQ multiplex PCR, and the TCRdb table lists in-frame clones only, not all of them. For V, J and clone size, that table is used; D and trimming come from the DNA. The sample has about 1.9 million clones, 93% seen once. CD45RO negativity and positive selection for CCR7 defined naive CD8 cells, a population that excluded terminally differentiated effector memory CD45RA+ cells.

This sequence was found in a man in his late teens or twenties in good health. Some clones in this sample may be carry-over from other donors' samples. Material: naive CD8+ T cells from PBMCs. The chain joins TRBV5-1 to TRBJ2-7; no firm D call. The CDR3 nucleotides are TGCGCCAGCAGCTTGGCGGCAGGACCAACCTACGAGCAGTACTTC. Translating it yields CASSLAAGPTYEQYF.